The text below deals with one TCR beta chain. Germline and junction disagree at one end, which may indicate a read error. These data belong to a study of control samples from healthy donors and cancer patients. The germline V gene has CDR1 MNHEY and CDR2 SVGEGT. This CDR3 is 11 amino acids long. Data came from immunoSEQ multiplex PCR; TCRdb stores just in-frame clones and leaves some out. The table records 170,000 or so clones, more than 85% of them present only once. The receptor's source is a woman aged 35 to 49 in good health. The sequencing sample was made of blood. The chain has TRBV6-2 or TRBV6-3 and TRBJ1-1; no firm D call. CDR3 loop: CASSYSFAAFF. CDR3 DNA sequence: TGTGCCAGCAGCTACTCCTTTGCGGCTTTCTTT.